This T cell receptor beta chain originates from a study of cytomegalovirus exposure and HLA in healthy donors (dated 2017 in TCRdb). Study-wide context: In an earlier analysis of under 600 of the donors, less than 350 Gb of sequence data and approximately 100 million unique TCR beta sequences from 150 million to 200 million T cells were reported. About 280 gigabases of sequencing data and approximately 85 million unique TCR sequences were included in an early release covering over 600 HLA-typed donors. Among the approximately 400 genotyped donors, 81% belonged to the genetic ancestry cluster associated with self-reported Caucasian donors. The study aimed to test whether signatures of past pathogen exposure could be identified by cataloging public T cell receptors. The T cell repertoires of under 750 subjects were profiled by immunosequencing and related to cytomegalovirus serostatus. A separate validation cohort of roughly 130 different subjects was used in addition to the 666-subject first cohort. To predict cytomegalovirus infection status, the study combined high-throughput TCR immunosequencing, statistical association of individual TCRs with disease status, and machine learning. A later analysis re-examined previously published TCR beta repertoires from about 670 donors and added high-resolution HLA genotyping to investigate patterns of TCR occurrence. In the later analysis, no new phenotypic data were used to find candidate immune exposures; instead, reliance was placed on TCR beta sequences and their occurrence across donors. An earlier analysis of about 620 of the donors applied high-throughput TCR beta sequencing to assess whether each TCR beta V gene segment acted as functional or pseudogenic. Alongside the repertoire data, information on donor age, sex, ethnicity and CMV serostatus was compiled. A later genetic analysis took genome-wide SNP genotypes for about 55% of the roughly 700 donors and used that subset as a discovery cohort. Every repertoire in the discovery cohort had been generated on one and the same sequencing platform. Class I and class II HLA loci were covered by the typing at four-digit resolution. The number of typed donors differed by locus: about 620-640 for A, B, C, DRB1 and DQB1; roughly 510 for DQA1; over 600 for DPA1; and about 450 for DPB1. A handful of DR-DQ haplotypes were treated as single units for association and clustering because of strong linkage in the cohort. Among some 410 genotyped donors of the cohort, an average of approximately 240,000 unique TCR beta nucleotide sequences was sequenced per donor, of which about 18% were non-productive.

To note about this clone: There is no known antigen for this receptor. No quality values exist for individual bases; no much larger clone is one base distant.

The cohort was made up of around 720 healthy bone marrow donors. All cohort members were sampled while nominally healthy, although unrecorded immune exposures were likely present. The donor was CMV seronegative and belonged to the group of several hundred seronegative cohort members. Every donor gave a peripheral blood sample, and the peripheral blood mononuclear cells from that sample were used for TCR beta sequencing. The Qiagen DNeasy Blood Extraction Kit was used to extract genomic DNA from the blood cell samples. Broad study findings and their caveats: Approximately 16 rarely observed V segments, including chromosome 9 orphons, were excluded from the earlier analysis of about 610 of the donors because counts were too low. Immune exposure information for the cohort was limited to CMV serostatus. Most CMV-associated TCR beta chains appeared to be HLA-restricted in a later analysis, and the HLA associations seemed to be driven largely by CMV exposure. The study listed 170 or so TCR beta chains as associated with cytomegalovirus. A further reported finding was that TCR beta sequences accurately predicted the HLA-A and HLA-B alleles for most subjects in the first cohort. When HLA alleles, especially DR and DQ, strongly co-occurred, TCR associations were difficult to assign to individual alleles. In a later analysis, HLA-associated TCR beta chains were found to be more clonally expanded and to have lower generation probabilities than equally common non-associated chains. Presence/absence analyses assumed roughly uniform sequencing depth across donors, an assumption that may not hold. A few of the identified cytomegalovirus-associated TCR beta chains were confirmed in vitro to be specific for cytomegalovirus antigens. A later genetic analysis reported fewer N-insertions in productive TCRs among donors in an Asian-associated ancestry cluster than the roughly 700-donor mean. The authors suggested that the approach could potentially be generalized to other disease states and immunological phenotypes. Some IMGT-functional V segments, including TRBV6-2 and TRBV6-3, could not be distinguished by the 87-base-pair reads and were therefore excluded. A later analysis reported that several top co-occurrence clusters appeared linked to parvovirus B19, influenza, CMV and Epstein-Barr virus. The classifier was reported to diagnose cytomegalovirus status with high specificity and sensitivity in both the original cohort and the validation cohort. This cohort had only TCR beta chains sequenced, and the lack of alpha or paired-chain data limited which features could be detected. An association between a missense DCLRE1C variant and V-gene and J-gene trimming of TCR beta chains was found in a later genetic analysis and replicated in an independent cohort. While some public TCRs were present in many individuals, most TCR sequences turned up only very rarely across donors. Correlated functional status among segregating V segments might be attributable to linkage disequilibrium, but an unknown experimental factor could not be ruled out. According to a later analysis, TCR association rates differed among HLA loci, with DRB1 alleles showing the most associated TCRs and HLA-C alleles showing the fewest. An earlier analysis of some 590 of the donors showed that most TCR beta V segments appeared in productive rearrangements either about 87% or about 30% of the time, which broadly matched IMGT annotations. The sequencing pipeline was judged likely to have produced a cluster of highly shared sequence variants as a technical artifact. Because HLA typing was unavailable for some donors at each locus, only the typed subset was used in association tests. At a false discovery rate of 0.05, a later analysis linked roughly 17,000 TCR beta sequences to specific HLA alleles.

From the germline V gene, CDR1 is SGHDT and CDR2 is YYEEEE. Including the terminal cysteine and phenylalanine, the CDR3 comprises 16 residues. Only CDR3 DNA is held: 48 bases, read in frame from base 1. V ends up 4 bases short and J 4 bases short, with an unmatched junction base count of 13. Library method: the immunoSEQ multiplex PCR assay. For the multiplex PCR, a mixture combining 60 forward primers for TCR Vbeta segments and 13 reverse primers for TCR Jbeta segments was used. Amplification of the CDR3 region of rearranged TCR beta genes was performed with a multiplex PCR assay on genomic DNA. On the Illumina HiSeq System, the amplified TCR beta libraries were sequenced as 87-base-pair reads. In the source study's methods: A later analysis tallied tens of millions of unique TCR beta chains across the 660 or so repertoires, and approximately 12 million of those chains were shared by two or more donors. To remove PCR and sequencing errors, raw reads were error-corrected and collapsed into unique sequences using a nearest-neighbor algorithm that merged closely related sequences. To assign V, D and J gene segments, CDR3 sequences were aligned to IMGT reference sequences. For a sequence to be retained, a match of at least six nucleotides to both a V gene segment and a J gene segment was required. Rearrangements were classified as productive when the CDR3 lacked stop codons and remained in frame with V and J, and all other rearrangements were classified as non-productive. CDR3 was defined by IMGT convention, running from the second conserved V-encoded cysteine to the conserved J-encoded phenylalanine. In an earlier analysis of around 540 of the donors, sequences lacking an unambiguous match to a single V gene segment were excluded. In an earlier analysis of a few hundred of the donors, V segments were called functional above 56.7% productive rearrangements and were called segregating when the between-donor standard deviation exceeded 5%. To diagnose cytomegalovirus status from the catalog of TCR beta chain sequences, a statistical classification framework was built. A later analysis assigned V and J genes by comparing TCR nucleotide sequences with IMGT/GENE-DB human TR gene sequences. Using the TCRdist pipeline, a later analysis assigned CDR3 sequences along with most-parsimonious VDJ recombination scenarios. In a later analysis, each TCR beta chain was defined by its CDR3 amino acid sequence together with its V-gene family, and reads lacking a unique V-gene family were excluded. To address suspected cross-contamination and a sequencing artifact, a later analysis removed a few hundred highly shared, low-generation-probability nucleotide sequences. In a later analysis, a clonal expansion index for each public chain was calculated from normalized within-repertoire ranks of inferred template counts. In a later analysis, generation probabilities were computed using a VDJ recombination model fitted to out-of-frame rearrangements, and the results were checked against IGoR. In a later analysis, hypergeometric tests were used to score TCR-TCR, TCR-HLA and TCR-CMV co-occurrence, with a repertoire-size bias correction applied to TCR pairs. A later analysis estimated false discovery rates by permuting HLA or CMV assignments 20 times. In a later analysis, co-occurring TCRs were grouped using DBSCAN, and TCRdist sequence similarity was added for clustering within HLA-allele-positive subsets. For co-occurrence clustering, repertoires with fewer than 30,000 or more than 120,000 public chains were excluded, along with roughly 5 repertoires with anomalous nucleotide sharing. TCRdb provides this immuneACCESS table in a form limited to in-frame rearrangements. Some clones are lacking; in checked studies, under half of them reflect an unresolved V gene, and why the rest are absent is not known. D and trimming were read from the DNA, whereas the V and J calls and clone size are those reported in that table. The sample table records over 120,000 clones; over 65% of these occur just once. Of the sample, under 3% is held by the ten largest clones.

Recombination linked TRBV5-6 to TRBJ1-1; 7 central bases correspond to TRBD1. Input material: PBMCs. The TCR sequence derives from a female donor in good health and CMV-seronegative. The CDR3 protein: CASSRPEGAGGTEAFF. The DNA is as follows: TGTGCCAGCAGCCGTCCGGAGGGGGCCGGGGGCACTGAAGCTTTCTTT.